This TCR beta chain was obtained from a study of cytomegalovirus exposure and HLA in healthy donors. Findings of the study overall: Earlier findings revealed that most TCR beta V segments proved productive either about 87% or about 30% of the time.

These donors, healthy bone marrow donors, were studied. It was with 60 Vbeta and 13 Jbeta primers that the PCR ran. The method was immunoSEQ multiplex PCR; TCRdb's version includes in-frame clones alone and lacks a portion of them. This sample contains 150,000 to 200,000 clones. Per germline, CDR1 MGHDK and CDR2 SYGVNS. V lost 5 bases and J lost 11, with 15 bases in between. The CDR3 has 12 amino acids. Note on this clone: Antigen: not known.

This receptor was identified in a woman between 18 and 29 years old in good health and CMV-seropositive. Sequenced material: PBMCs. The V gene is TRBV25-1, the J gene TRBJ1-1, with D uncertain. CDR3 in amino acids: CASSFPSGGAFF. The CDR3 coding sequence is TGTGCCAGCAGTTTCCCTAGTGGTGGGGCTTTCTTT.